The next 23 T cell receptor beta chains were all read from a single sample in a study of T cells in Graves' hyperthyroidism and ophthalmopathy. RNA transcripts yielded amplified TCR beta CDR3 regions. First-round RT-PCR targeting the TCR CDR3 was performed with the HTBI primer set. TCRdb called the multiplex PCR reads again in MiXCR, with one record for every CDR3 protein. The top ten clones hold 73% of a sample with some 350,000 distinct CDR3 sequences, 20% to 25% of them seen once. The sequencing input was blood. These receptors originate from a man aged 50-59 years with Graves' hyperthyroidism.

The V gene is TRBV28, the J gene TRBJ2-7, with 10 bases lining up with TRBD1. Germline loops: CDR1 MDHEN, CDR2 SYDVKM. This CDR3 is 15 amino acids long. V was pared by 7 bases and J by 2 bases, with 8 bases of the junction left unmatched. CDR3 amino acids: CASTWAGTGAYEQYF. The CDR3 region has the DNA TGTGCCAGCACTTGGGCCGGGACAGGGGCCTACGAGCAGTACTTC.

Regarding this clonotype: It may be a read error: a sequence one base away is much more abundant. CDR3 region: CARSAYYEQYF. The CDR3 bases are TGTGCCAGAAGTGCCTACTACGAGCAGTACTTC. The V gene is TRBV28, the J gene TRBJ2-7; D is unresolved. From germline, CDR1 is MDHEN and CDR2 SYDVKM. V was clipped by 9 bases and J by 3 bases, with 9 bases between them. The CDR3 loop spans 11 amino acids.

This clonotype has a count of ten or more. The gene calls are TRBV20-1 and TRBJ2-3; D is ambiguous. Germline V CDR1 and CDR2: DFQATT, SNEGSKA (reference sequence). Trimming removed 0 bases at V and 1 base at J, with 11 bases between. The CDR3 length is 15 residues. The DNA of the CDR3 is TGCAGTGCTAGAGACCCAGGAAGGGGCACAGATACGCAGTATTTT. It encodes CSARDPGRGTDTQYF.

This clonotype has at least ten counts. This rearrangement joins TRBV5-1 to TRBJ2-1; 9 bases agree with TRBD2. The CDR3 extends over 15 amino acids. V lost 1 base, J lost 5 bases, and 4 bases stayed unmatched. Germline V CDR1 and CDR2: SGHRS, YFSETQ. CDR3 sequence (DNA): TGCGCCAGCAGCTTGTTGTCTAGCGGGGACAATGAGCAGTTCTTC. It translates to CASSLLSSGDNEQFF. Filled out from reference TRBV5-1 and TRBJ2-1, the complete variable domain reads KAGVTQTPRYLIKTRGQQVTLSCSPISGHRSVSWYQQTPGQGLQFLFEYFSETQRNKGNFPGRFSGRQFSNSRSEMNVSTLELGDSALYLCASSLLSSGDNEQFFGPGTRLTVL.

The chain combines TRBV6-1 with TRBJ2-7, with 8 bases matching TRBD2. The CDR3 is made up of 14 amino acids. Germline CDR1 and CDR2: MNHNS and SASEGT. J lost 3 bases, V lost 6 bases, and 7 bases had no gene match. The CDR3 loop is CASRPGTRSYEQYF. The CDR3 DNA follows: TGTGCCAGCAGGCCCGGGACTAGAAGCTACGAGCAGTACTTC.

About this clonotype: Possible read error: a much larger clone is one base away. As DNA, the CDR3 is TGTGCCAGCAGTTTCGGGACAGGGATGAGTAAAACTGAAGCTTTCTTT. Amino acids: CASSFGTGMSKTEAFF. The V call is TRBV12-3 or TRBV12-4, the J call TRBJ1-1; 9 nucleotides agree with TRBD1. The CDR3 is made up of 16 amino acids. V lost 3 bases and J lost 5; bases outside the gene matches: 10.

The J gene is TRBJ2-1, the V gene TRBV12-3 or TRBV12-4; 11 bases fit TRBD2. There are 18 residues in the CDR3. Germline trimming cut 6 bases from V and 1 base from J; bases unmatched to any gene: 11. As DNA, the CDR3 is TGTGCCAGCAGCCGAACTAGCGGGAGCCCCTGGTCCTACAATGAGCAGTTCTTC. Residues: CASSRTSGSPWSYNEQFF.

This clonotype was picked up a small number of times. The chain has TRBV5-1 and TRBJ2-7, with D tentatively TRBD2 (5 bases). The germline V gene has CDR1 SGHRS and CDR2 YFSETQ. The CDR3 runs 14 residues. V was pared by 1 base and J by 2 bases, with 10 bases between. The CDR3 nucleotides read TGCGCCAGCAGCTTGTTTGAGGGTACCTACGAGCAGTACTTC. Translation: CASSLFEGTYEQYF. The variable domain in full, completed from reference TRBV5-1 and TRBJ2-7, reads KAGVTQTPRYLIKTRGQQVTLSCSPISGHRSVSWYQQTPGQGLQFLFEYFSETQRNKGNFPGRFSGRQFSNSRSEMNVSTLELGDSALYLCASSLFEGTYEQYFGPGTRLTVT.

The chain joins TRBV14 to TRBJ2-5; TRBD2 aligns across 7 bases. Germline assignment: CDR1 SGHDN and CDR2 FVKESK. Trimming took 1 base from V and 4 from J; bases not matched to a gene: 3. The CDR3 is 14 amino acids. CDR3 DNA sequence: TGTGCCAGCAGCCAAGCTCTAGCGGCAGAGACCCAGTACTTC. It codes for CASSQALAAETQYF.

This clonotype was seen ten or more times. The gene calls are TRBV7-6 and TRBJ2-1, with 7 nucleotides matching TRBD2. The CDR3 length is 14 residues. V lost 5 bases and J lost 4; bases outside the gene matches: 5. CDR1 SGHVS and CDR2 FNYEAQ come from the germline V gene. The DNA for the CDR3 is TGTGCCAGCAGCCAGCGGGACCGATACAATGAGCAGTTCTTC. It yields the protein CASSQRDRYNEQFF.

The V call is TRBV20-1, the J call TRBJ1-2; D gene unclear. This CDR3 region has 14 residues. The germline V and J ends were trimmed by 1 base and 0 bases, with 9 bases remaining between them. Looked up from germline, CDR1 is DFQATT and CDR2 is SNEGSKA (reference sequence). Here the CDR3 DNA reads TGCAGTGCTAGAGCGGAGTCAGCTAACTATGGCTACACCTTC. This sequence encodes CSARAESANYGYTF.

The V call is TRBV19, the J call TRBJ1-1, with D maybe TRBD1 (5 bases). Germline V gives CDR1 LNHDA, CDR2 SQIVND (reference sequence). The CDR3 spans 15 residues. V lost 5 bases, J lost 1 base, and 14 bases lay in between. The CDR3 protein is CASSPRGGSNTEAFF. The CDR3 DNA sequence: TGTGCCAGTAGTCCCCGGGGGGGTTCGAACACTGAAGCTTTCTTT. Based on the CDR3 plus reference TRBV19 and TRBJ1-1, the full variable domain is DGGITQSPKYLFRKEGQNVTLSCEQNLNHDAMYWYRQDPGQGLRLIYYSQIVNDFQKGDIAEGYSVSREKKESFPLTVTSAQKNPTAFYLCASSPRGGSNTEAFFGQGTRLTVV.

The chain uses TRBV20-1 and TRBJ1-1, with 8 positions matching TRBD1. The ends lost 1 base at V and 3 bases at J; junction bases unmatched: 4. CDR1 is DFQATT and CDR2 is SNEGSKA in the germline V gene (reference sequence). CDR3 length equals 14 residues. The chain's CDR3 is CSARGGQGDTEAFF. As DNA, the CDR3 is TGCAGTGCTAGAGGAGGACAGGGTGACACTGAAGCTTTCTTT.

This chain uses TRBV5-1 with TRBJ2-7, with D tentatively TRBD2 (5 bases). Germline V gene data show CDR1 as SGHRS and CDR2 as YFSETQ. The CDR3 is made up of 14 amino acids. Trimming cost V 3 bases and J 2 bases, with 12 bases left between them. The CDR3 spells CASSSVDGAYEQYF. CDR3 DNA sequence: TGCGCCAGCAGCTCCGTGGACGGGGCCTACGAGCAGTACTTC.

In this sample, this clonotype turned up many times. The chain joins TRBV11-1 to TRBJ2-5; a possible D gene is TRBD1 (6 bases). The CDR3 is 15 residues long. Germline V gene data show CDR1 as SGHAT and CDR2 as FQDESV (reference sequence). V lost 2 bases to trimming and J lost 5 bases, with 15 bases between them. CDR3 amino acids: CASSLMNAQGETQYF. CDR3 coding DNA: TGTGCCAGCAGCTTAATGAACGCGCAGGGGGAGACCCAGTACTTC.

This clonotype was counted many times. The rearrangement uses TRBV28 and TRBJ1-1; D gene uncertain. The CDR3 has 14 residues. In germline, CDR1 is MDHEN, CDR2 SYDVKM. The V end was cut by 8 bases, the J end by 11 bases, with 24 bases between. The CDR3 region is CASRELNRGSRAFF. CDR3 in DNA: TGTGCCAGCCGGGAGTTAAACCGGGGATCGCGGGCTTTCTTT.

V is TRBV6-9 and J is TRBJ2-2; 9 bases fit TRBD2. The V segment lost 8 bases and the J segment 7 bases; nucleotides outside the gene matches: 14. Germline CDR1 MNHGY, CDR2 SVAAGI. The CDR3 length is 16 residues. CDR3 amino acids: CASSRGASGKVGELFF. CDR3 coding DNA: TGTGCCAGCTCCCGAGGGGCTAGCGGGAAGGTCGGGGAGCTGTTTTTT.

This rearrangement joins TRBV20-1 to TRBJ1-5; a possible D gene is TRBD1 (5 bases). Trimming pared 6 bases from V and 4 bases from J, leaving 13 bases between. CDR1 and CDR2 from the germline V gene are DFQATT and SNEGSKA (reference sequence). This CDR3 contains 13 residues. As DNA, the CDR3 is TGCAGTGCCCAGGGTTACGCGAATCAGCCCCAGCATTTT. Residues: CSAQGYANQPQHF.

The chain joins TRBV5-1 to TRBJ2-5, with D hard to call. The CDR3 is 14 amino acids. Germline V gene sequence: CDR1 SGHRS, CDR2 YFSETQ. Trimming removed 2 bases from V and 5 bases from J, with 13 bases in between. The CDR3 DNA is TGCGCCAGCAGCTTCGGACGCGAGTGGGAGACCCAGTACTTC. Translated, it gives CASSFGREWETQYF.

This clonotype was seen many times. The V gene is TRBV7-3, the J gene TRBJ2-3; the D is unclear. The V end was cut by 8 bases, the J end by 5 bases, with 8 bases between. CDR3 length: 11 amino acids. CDR1 and CDR2 (germline): SGHTA, FQGTGA. The DNA of the CDR3 is TGTGCCAGCGGCGTTGGAGATACGCAGTATTTT. Its translation is CASGVGDTQYF.

This chain joins TRBV12-3 or TRBV12-4 and TRBJ2-2; the D gene could be TRBD1 or TRBD2 (5 bases each). CDR3 length equals 16 residues. Trimming stripped 7 bases from V and 2 bases from J, with 17 bases between. In nucleotides, the CDR3 is TGTGCCAGCAATGGAGAACGGGGCCTTAACACCGGGGAGCTGTTTTTT. Amino acid sequence: CASNGERGLNTGELFF.

The chain recombines TRBV7-9 with TRBJ2-5; no firm D call. Germline V gene data show CDR1 as SEHNR and CDR2 as FQNEAQ (reference sequence). CDR3 length equals 15 residues. V was clipped by 8 bases and J by 2 bases, with 18 bases between them. As DNA, the CDR3 is TGTGCCAGCGGGGATACTTCGCTCAGACAAGAGACCCAGTACTTC. Translation: CASGDTSLRQETQYF.

This clonotype came up many times. V usage is TRBV20-1 and J usage is TRBJ2-7; a possible D gene is TRBD2 (6 bases). The CDR3 runs to 14 residues. V lost 5 bases and J 3 bases, leaving 17 bases between the germline ends. Germline V gene data show CDR1 as DFQATT and CDR2 as SNEGSKA (reference sequence). The CDR3 is CSAQLGRGNYEQYF. CDR3 coding DNA: TGCAGTGCTCAACTCGGTCGGGGGAACTACGAGCAGTACTTC.